The 17 T cell receptor beta chains below all came from one sample that was sequenced in a study of identical twins (TCRdb year 2016). Receptors were amplified or captured by 5' RACE. The data were produced on an Illumina HiSeq 2000. Using fastp trimming at Q25 and MiXCR clonotype assembly, TCRdb reanalyzed the public sequencing data and kept in-frame beta chains. For every CDR3 protein sequence, its rows merge into one entry that carries the most common genes and DNA. This sample is represented by approximately 680,000 distinct CDR3 sequences; about 7% of them were singletons. 1.5% to 2% of the sample rests with the top ten. This sample also appeared in a second study, on yellow fever vaccine responses in identical twins.

Sequencing used PBMCs. These TCRs come from a woman in her late teens or twenties in good health.

V is TRBV6-5 and J is TRBJ1-6; D unresolved. The CDR3 has 16 amino acids. Trimming removed 0 bases from V and 10 bases from J, with 16 bases in between. Germline values: CDR1 MNHEY, CDR2 SVGAGI. The DNA of the CDR3 is TGTGCCAGCAGTTACTCCTTCACATCACCGAGCTCACCCCTCCACTTT. Protein: CASSYSFTSPSSPLHF.

This clonotype was counted at least ten times. This sequence joins TRBV29-1 and TRBJ2-2, with TRBD2 matching over 9 bases. Germline V gene lookup returns CDR1 SQVTM and CDR2 ANQGSEA. The CDR3 consists of 17 residues. V lost 7 bases and J lost 1; bases outside the gene matches: 13. CDR3 nucleotides: TGCAGCGCAAGAACCCTACTAGCGGGTTTGAACACCGGGGAGCTGTTTTTT. It translates to CSARTLLAGLNTGELFF.

This clonotype has only a few counts. The rearrangement links TRBV4-1 to TRBJ1-4, with a possible D match to TRBD1 (6 bases). The V gene lost 1 base and the J gene lost 0 bases, with 12 bases spanning the gap. This CDR3 has 17 residues. CDR1 and CDR2 from the germline V gene are MGHRA and YSYEKL. CDR3 sequence: CASSQGYRVATNEKLFF. CDR3 DNA sequence: TGCGCCAGCAGCCAAGGATACAGGGTAGCAACTAATGAAAAACTGTTTTTT.

This clonotype was detected a few times. This chain uses TRBV5-1 with TRBJ2-5; maybe TRBD2 (5 bases). V was clipped by 2 bases and J by 2 bases, with 13 bases between them. The CDR3 consists of 15 residues. Germline CDR1 reads SGHRS; CDR2 reads YFSETQ. The CDR3 spells CASSFGYLAQETQYF. As DNA, the CDR3 is TGCGCCAGCAGCTTTGGCTACCTAGCACAAGAGACCCAGTACTTC. The full variable domain, completed using reference TRBV5-1 and TRBJ2-5, is KAGVTQTPRYLIKTRGQQVTLSCSPISGHRSVSWYQQTPGQGLQFLFEYFSETQRNKGNFPGRFSGRQFSNSRSEMNVSTLELGDSALYLCASSFGYLAQETQYFGPGTRLLVL.

As for this clonotype: One end of the junction fails to match germline, which may point to a read error. The gene calls are TRBV9 and TRBJ2-3; D is unresolved. The CDR3 consists of 13 residues. Germline assignment: CDR1 SGDLS and CDR2 YYNGEE. In DNA form, the CDR3 reads TGTGCCAGCAGCAAGACGCTCACATATACGCAGTATTTT. Translated, it gives CASSKTLTYTQYF.

This clonotype was observed at least ten times. This rearrangement joins TRBV7-2 to TRBJ2-3, with 7 bases identical to TRBD2. Germline CDR1 SGHTA, CDR2 FQGNSA. CDR3 length: 14 residues. V shed 4 bases and J 2 bases; nucleotides not matched to a gene: 3. The CDR3 DNA sequence: TGTGCCAGCAGCTCGGGGACTATCACAGATACGCAGTATTTT. Its translation: CASSSGTITDTQYF. The whole variable domain, remainder taken from reference TRBV7-2 and TRBJ2-3, is GAGVSQSPSNKVTEKGKDVELRCDPISGHTALYWYRQSLGQGLEFLIYFQGNSAPDKSGLPSDRFSAERTGGSVSTLTIQRTQQEDSAVYLCASSSGTITDTQYFGPGTRLTVL.

This clonotype was seen more than once but under ten times. V and J are TRBV20-1 and TRBJ2-7; 10 positions match TRBD2. The germline gives CDR1 DFQATT, CDR2 SNEGSKA (reference sequence). With 2 bases clipped from V and 4 bases from J, the junction kept 5 bases outside the gene matches. The CDR3 loop spans 14 amino acids. This chain's CDR3 is CSARRSGGPYEQYV. The DNA for the CDR3 is TGCAGTGCTAGACGTAGCGGGGGGCCGTACGAGCAGTACGTC.

The chain has TRBV28 and TRBJ2-7; TRBD2 matches at 9 bases. CDR1 and CDR2 from the germline V gene are MDHEN and SYDVKM. The CDR3 is made up of 14 amino acids. Trimming removed 3 bases from V and 5 bases from J; junction bases left unmatched: 5. The CDR3 coding sequence is TGTGCCAGCAGTTTGGTTGGACTAGCGAACGAGCAGTACTTC. Its translation: CASSLVGLANEQYF.

The CDR3 reads CASSHSGARRPEQFF. CDR3 bases: TGTGCCAGCAGCCATTCGGGGGCGAGGCGCCCTGAGCAGTTCTTC. The J gene is TRBJ2-1, the V gene TRBV14; perhaps D is TRBD1 or TRBD2 (6 bases each). Germline V gene lookup returns CDR1 SGHDN and CDR2 FVKESK. CDR3 length: 15 residues. V lost 3 bases to trimming and J lost 9 bases, with 18 bases between them.

This clonotype was recorded a few times. CDR3 sequence reads: CASSSRTGYGEAFF. The CDR3 DNA follows: TGTGCCAGCAGTTCACGGACAGGTTACGGTGAAGCTTTCTTT. The chain couples TRBV6-5 to TRBJ1-1; 7 bases line up with TRBD1. This CDR3 has 14 residues. Germline trimming cut 4 bases from V and 7 bases from J; bases unmatched to any gene: 9. Germline assignment: CDR1 MNHEY and CDR2 SVGAGI.

This clonotype occurred many times. V and J are TRBV19 and TRBJ2-1; 12 positions agree with TRBD2. CDR3 length: 14 residues. Trimming at V came to 4 bases and at J to 8 bases, leaving 3 bases not matched to a gene. The germline gives CDR1 LNHDA, CDR2 SQIVND (reference sequence). CDR3: CASSTLAGGHEQFF. The CDR3 DNA reads as TGTGCCAGTAGTACGCTAGCGGGAGGGCATGAGCAGTTCTTC.

A few counts support this clonotype. The V call is TRBV29-1, the J call TRBJ2-3, with 13 positions matching TRBD2. This CDR3 has 16 residues. With V trimmed by 2 bases and J by 3 bases, 5 bases remained unmatched. Germline values: CDR1 SQVTM, CDR2 ANQGSEA. The CDR3 DNA is TGCAGCGTTGAATTGACTAGCGGGAGGCGGACAGATACGCAGTATTTT. This codes for CSVELTSGRRTDTQYF.

The chain recombines TRBV11-3 with TRBJ2-1; D possibly matches TRBD1 or TRBD2 (5 bases each). Trimming took 2 bases from V and 5 from J, leaving 13 bases between them. This CDR3 comprises 15 residues. Germline loops: CDR1 SGHNT, CDR2 YENEEA. In DNA, the CDR3 is TGTGCCAGCAGCTTAACCGGGACGGCCGACAATGAGCAGTTCTTC. This sequence encodes CASSLTGTADNEQFF.

This clonotype was seen a few times. The rearrangement joins TRBV6-5 to TRBJ2-2; D not certain. Germline-derived CDR1 and CDR2 are MNHEY and SVGAGI. The V end lost 8 bases, the J end lost 3 bases, and 4 bases lay between the germline ends. The CDR3 loop spans 11 amino acids. The CDR3: CASRYTGELFF. The CDR3 DNA follows: TGTGCCAGCCGCTACACCGGGGAGCTGTTTTTT.

This clonotype was seen more than once but under ten times. The chain employs TRBV20-1 and TRBJ2-5, with D perhaps assigned TRBD1 or TRBD2 (5 bases each). V dropped 7 bases and J dropped 2 bases, with 14 bases sitting between them. This CDR3 is built from 13 residues. CDR1 and CDR2 (germline): DFQATT, SNEGSKA (reference sequence). CDR3 protein: CSGDHSVQETQYF. CDR3 nucleotide sequence: TGCAGTGGGGACCATAGCGTACAAGAGACCCAGTACTTC.

This clonotype occurred many times. The rearrangement uses TRBV3-1 and TRBJ2-2; TRBD1 matches at 9 bases. Germline V gene sequence: CDR1 LGHDT, CDR2 YNNKEL (reference sequence). This CDR3 is built from 16 residues. Trimming removed 6 bases from V and 2 bases from J; junction bases left unmatched: 7. CDR3: CASSPPGQGNTGELFF. As DNA, the CDR3 is TGTGCCAGCAGTCCCCCGGGACAGGGTAACACCGGGGAGCTGTTTTTT.

This clonotype was seen ten or more times. J is TRBJ2-2 and V is TRBV11-2, with 11 bases identical to TRBD1. Unmatched junction bases numbered 12, after V lost 2 bases and J lost 7 bases. Per germline, CDR1 SGHAT and CDR2 FQNNGV. CDR3 length equals 18 residues. The CDR3 DNA reads as TGTGCCAGCAGCTTACCTCGACCCGGGACAGGGGGTCTCGGGGAGCTGTTTTTT. As protein: CASSLPRPGTGGLGELFF. The variable domain in full, completed from reference TRBV11-2 and TRBJ2-2, reads EAGVAQSPRYKIIEKRQSVAFWCNPISGHATLYWYQQILGQGPKLLIQFQNNGVVDDSQLPKDRFSAERLKGVDSTLKIQPAKLEDSAVYLCASSLPRPGTGGLGELFFGEGSRLTVL.